The T cell receptor beta chain described here comes from a study of cytomegalovirus exposure and HLA in healthy donors (TCRdb year 2017). Some background on the complete study: An earlier analysis of roughly 610 of the donors reported about 300 Gb of sequence data and 117 million unique TCR beta sequences obtained from approximately 180 million T cells. All discovery cohort repertoires had been generated on a single sequencing platform. A later genetic analysis took genome-wide SNP genotypes for about 65% of the roughly 670 donors and used that subset as a discovery cohort. Typing coverage differed by locus: A, B, C, DRB1 and DQB1 were typed in roughly 629-630 donors, DQA1 in roughly 510, DPA1 in 600 to 610, and DPB1 in just under 490. Among the roughly 400 genotyped donors, under 90% belonged to the genetic ancestry cluster associated with self-reported Caucasian donors. An early release that covered some 640 HLA-typed donors contained around 300 gigabases of sequencing data and tens of millions of unique TCR sequences. Among 398 genotyped donors of the cohort, an average of about 240,000 unique TCR beta nucleotide sequences were sequenced per donor, around 20% of them non-productive. About 5 DR-DQ haplotypes were handled as single units for association and clustering, since linkage in the cohort was strong. Donor age, sex, ethnicity and CMV serostatus were compiled together with the repertoire data. The T cell repertoires of some 700 subjects were profiled by immunosequencing and related to cytomegalovirus serostatus. An earlier analysis of around 580 of the donors used high-throughput TCR beta sequencing to judge whether each TCR beta V gene segment behaved as functional or pseudogenic. In the later analysis, no new phenotypic data were used to find candidate immune exposures; instead, reliance was placed on TCR beta sequences and their occurrence across donors. Besides the first cohort of some 670 subjects, a separate validation cohort made up of 120 different subjects was used. To predict cytomegalovirus infection status, the study combined high-throughput TCR immunosequencing, statistical association of individual TCRs with disease status, and machine learning. HLA typing included class I and class II loci at four-digit resolution. The study aimed to test whether cataloging public T cell receptors could reveal signatures of past pathogen exposure. To study patterns of TCR occurrence, a later analysis re-analyzed previously published TCR beta repertoires from just over 650 donors and added high-resolution HLA genotyping.

The cohort consisted of 670 or so healthy bone marrow donors. At the time of sampling, every cohort member was nominally healthy, though immune exposures that went unrecorded were likely present. The donor tested CMV seronegative and was one of the 352 seronegative cohort members. A peripheral blood sample was collected from each donor, and TCR beta sequencing was performed on peripheral blood mononuclear cells. The Qiagen DNeasy Blood Extraction Kit was used to extract genomic DNA from the blood cell samples. Overall results and qualifications from the work: CMV serostatus was the only immune exposure information available for the cohort. A cluster of highly shared sequence variants was judged likely to represent a technical artifact of the sequencing pipeline. Only TCR beta chains were sequenced in this cohort, and the absence of alpha or paired-chain data limited detectable features. Specific HLA alleles were associated with more than 15,000 TCR beta sequences at a false discovery rate of 0.05 in a later analysis. An association between a missense DCLRE1C variant and V-gene and J-gene trimming of TCR beta chains was found in a later genetic analysis and replicated in an independent cohort. Sequencing depth was assumed to be roughly uniform across donors in the presence/absence analyses, though that assumption may not hold. A later analysis found that HLA-associated TCR beta chains were more clonally expanded and had lower generation probabilities than equally common non-associated chains. Because some donors lacked HLA typing at each locus, the association tests relied only on the typed subset. When HLA alleles, especially DR and DQ, strongly co-occurred, TCR associations were difficult to assign to individual alleles. Most CMV-associated TCR beta chains appeared to be HLA-restricted in a later analysis, and the HLA associations seemed to be driven largely by CMV exposure. While some public TCRs were present in many individuals, most TCR sequences turned up only very rarely across donors. Because the 87-base-pair reads could not distinguish some IMGT-functional V segments, including TRBV6-2 and TRBV6-3, those segments were excluded. The study gave a list of about 170 TCR beta chains associated with cytomegalovirus. It was suggested by the authors that the approach could potentially be generalized to other disease states and immunological phenotypes. Cytomegalovirus status was reported to be diagnosed by the classifier with high specificity and sensitivity in both the original and validation cohorts. Some 15 rarely observed V segments, including chromosome 9 orphons, were excluded from the earlier analysis of some 590 of the donors because counts were too low. In a later analysis, TCR association rates were found to vary across HLA loci, with the most associated TCRs seen for DRB1 alleles and the fewest for HLA-C alleles. According to a later genetic analysis, donors in an Asian-associated ancestry cluster had fewer N-insertions in productive TCRs than the approximately 650-donor mean. Correlated functional status among segregating V segments might reflect linkage disequilibrium, but an unknown experimental factor could not be ruled out. In vitro tests confirmed that a few of the cytomegalovirus-associated TCR beta chains recognize cytomegalovirus antigens. Several of the top co-occurrence clusters appeared to be linked to parvovirus B19, influenza, CMV and Epstein-Barr virus, according to a later analysis. In an earlier analysis of a few hundred of the donors, most TCR beta V segments were observed in productive rearrangements about 87% or about 30% of the time, broadly matching IMGT annotations. A further reported finding was that TCR beta sequences accurately predicted the HLA-A and HLA-B alleles for most subjects in the first cohort.

Turning to this clone: This receptor's antigen is unknown. No base quality information exists; no much larger clone differs at one position.

Receptor amplification or capture employed the immunoSEQ multiplex PCR assay. For the multiplex PCR, a mixture combining 60 forward primers for TCR Vbeta segments and 13 reverse primers for TCR Jbeta segments was used. The CDR3 region of rearranged TCR beta genes was amplified from genomic DNA by a multiplex PCR assay. The amplified TCR beta libraries were sequenced on the Illumina HiSeq System as 87-base-pair reads. Processing in the source paper ran as follows. In a later analysis, 80 million or so unique TCR beta chains were counted across the 690 or so repertoires, and some 10 million of these chains were shared by at least two donors. A nearest-neighbor algorithm error-corrected the raw reads and collapsed the reads into unique sequences, merging closely related sequences to remove PCR and sequencing errors. CDR3 sequences were aligned to IMGT reference sequences to assign V, D and J gene segments. For a sequence to be retained, at least a six-nucleotide match to both a V gene segment and a J gene segment was required. A rearrangement counted as productive if the CDR3 had no stop codons and remained in frame with V and J, and every other rearrangement counted as non-productive. CDR3 was defined by IMGT convention, running from the second conserved V-encoded cysteine to the conserved J-encoded phenylalanine. Sequences without an unambiguous match to a single V gene segment were excluded from the earlier analysis of 450 to 650 of the donors. An earlier analysis of under 750 of the donors called V segments functional above 56.7% productive rearrangements and segregating when the between-donor standard deviation exceeded 5%. A statistical classification framework was built for diagnosing cytomegalovirus status from the catalog of TCR beta chain sequences. In a later analysis, V and J genes were assigned by comparing TCR nucleotide sequences against IMGT/GENE-DB human TR gene sequences. Using the TCRdist pipeline, a later analysis assigned CDR3 sequences along with most-parsimonious VDJ recombination scenarios. In a later analysis, each TCR beta chain was defined by its CDR3 amino acid sequence together with its V-gene family, and reads lacking a unique V-gene family were excluded. In a later analysis, a few hundred highly shared, low-generation-probability nucleotide sequences were removed to address suspected cross-contamination and a sequencing artifact. A later analysis calculated a clonal expansion index for each public chain from normalized within-repertoire ranks of inferred template counts. Generation probabilities in a later analysis came from a VDJ recombination model fitted to out-of-frame rearrangements, and those results were checked against IGoR. A later analysis scored TCR-TCR, TCR-HLA and TCR-CMV co-occurrence with hypergeometric tests, applying a repertoire-size bias correction to TCR pairs. A later analysis estimated false discovery rates by permuting HLA or CMV assignments 20 times. In a later analysis, co-occurring TCRs were grouped with DBSCAN, and TCRdist sequence similarity was added when clustering was performed within HLA-allele-positive subsets. Co-occurrence clustering excluded repertoires with fewer than 30,000 or more than 120,000 public chains, plus five with anomalous nucleotide sharing. Drawn from immuneACCESS, this table holds only the in-frame rearrangements with V and J called that TCRdb kept. Clones are partly lost; checked studies trace under half to an unresolved V gene and leave the rest unexplained. That table gives V, J and clone size, and the DNA gave D and trimming. The sample has under 200,000 clones on record, approximately 81% of them singletons. The ten top clones hold about 1.6% of the sample.

The CDR3, cysteine through phenylalanine, is 14 amino acids long. The kept DNA is CDR3 alone, 42 bases in frame from the first base. The junction shows trimming of 8 bases on V and 3 bases on J, and the gene matches do not reach 5 bases of it. The germline V gene specifies MNHNS as CDR1 and SASEGT as CDR2. Sequenced material: PBMCs. The V gene is TRBV6-1 and the J gene is TRBJ2-3, and 10 bases in between align with TRBD1. The clonotype was recovered from a male donor in good health and CMV-seronegative. CDR3 region: CASLRDRGTDTQYF. The nucleotides are TGTGCCAGCCTACGGGACAGGGGAACAGATACGCAGTATTTT.